This paragraph covers one T cell receptor (beta chain) sequence. A much bigger clone sits one base away, suggesting this may be a read error. The data derive from a study of kidney transplant recipient with SARS-CoV-2 infection. TCRdb independently ran MiXCR on the reads; one entry per CDR3 protein. The sample lists under 250,000 distinct CDR3 sequences, under 30% occurring once. The V gene lost 6 bases and the J gene lost 4 bases, with 23 bases spanning the gap. From germline, CDR1 is KGHDR and CDR2 SFDVKD. This CDR3 contains 17 residues. The V gene is TRBV24-1, the J gene TRBJ1-2, with D unclear. This receptor was obtained from a male patient aged 25 to 39 who had COVID-19 and was a kidney transplant recipient. Certain T cells may be donor cells from the graft. The sequenced sample was a blood sample, obtained at baseline and on roughly day 110 from a kidney transplant recipient. The CDR3 DNA reads TGTGCCACCAGTACACCTTGTAGTACCAGAAAGACCTATGGCTACACCTTC. This gives the protein CATSTPCSTRKTYGYTF.